Sequencing of this T cell receptor beta chain was carried out in a study of cytomegalovirus exposure and HLA in healthy donors. On this clone: The antigen is not known.

These donors, healthy bone marrow donors, were studied. Donors showed nominal health when sampled, although they likely had unrecorded immune exposures. General study findings and limits: Researchers reported from a later analysis that most CMV-associated TCR beta chains appeared HLA-restricted.

The CDR3 sequence is 14 residues long. Trimming took 4 bases from V and 3 from J, leaving 10 bases between them. Germline CDR1 SNHLY, CDR2 FYNNEI. Both 60 Vbeta primers and 13 Jbeta primers went into the PCR. Repertoires were generated with immunoSEQ multiplex PCR, while TCRdb's copy carries only in-frame clones and drops some. Of under 300,000 clones in the sample, 70% to 90% are singletons; the top ten hold roughly 2%. The chain uses TRBV2 and TRBJ1-5; perhaps TRBD1 as D (5 bases). This sequence originates from a woman between 40 and 50 years old in good health and CMV-seropositive. Sequenced: PBMCs. The CDR3 region has the DNA TGTGCCAGCAGTGTGGGACTCCTCAATCAGCCCCAGCATTTT. It specifies CASSVGLLNQPQHF.